A selection of T cell receptor beta chains follows, all from one sample in a study of early T cells in non-severe SARS-CoV-2 infection. One entry per CDR3 protein, called by TCRdb with MiXCR from the 5' RACE reads. The table includes under 70,000 distinct CDR3 sequences, around 10% detected once. The source material was whole blood. All receptors derive from an adult who was a healthcare worker with PCR-confirmed SARS-CoV-2 infection or an uninfected control (not recorded which). CDR3s include the opening cysteine and the closing phenylalanine or tryptophan. Each record gives: V gene, clone size, J gene, D gene, CDR3 protein, CDR3 DNA. The D gene is left open where the match is weak. Size is stated for part of the rows, as once, few or many counts, or as a class when the clone is expanded.

TRBV12-3/TRBV12-4,many,TRBJ2-3,TRBD2,CASSTTGTSGTSTDTQYF,TGTGCCAGCAGTACGACCGGGACTAGCGGTACTAGCACAGATACGCAGTATTTT
TRBV7-2,many,TRBJ2-7,-,CASSLSGFSSYEQYF,TGTGCCAGCAGCTTAAGCGGGTTCTCCTCCTACGAGCAGTACTTC
TRBV28,-,TRBJ2-5,-,CASSLSQGLETQYF,TGTGCCAGCAGTTTGTCCCAAGGGCTAGAGACCCAGTACTTC
TRBV2,-,TRBJ1-5,-,CASLQYSNQPQHF,TGTGCCAGCCTCCAGTATAGCAATCAGCCCCAGCATTTT
TRBV29-1,few,TRBJ2-7,TRBD1,CSVAGTGYHEQYF,TGCAGCGTTGCAGGGACAGGGTACCACGAGCAGTACTTC
TRBV5-1,many,TRBJ2-1,TRBD2,CASSLSGVGEQFF,TGCGCCAGCAGCTTGAGCGGGGTGGGAGAGCAGTTCTTC
TRBV19,many,TRBJ2-1,-,CASSKGGNNEQFF,TGTGCCAGTAGTAAGGGAGGTAACAATGAGCAGTTCTTC
TRBV29-1,-,TRBJ2-5,TRBD2,CSVRAGAQETQYF,TGCAGCGTTCGCGCGGGAGCCCAAGAGACCCAGTACTTC
TRBV21-1,many,TRBJ1-4,-,CASSKGKLFF,TGTGCCAGCAGCAAGGGAAAACTGTTTTTT
TRBV7-6,many,TRBJ1-1,-,CASSPGVTGNTEAFF,TGTGCCAGCAGCCCGGGGGTGACGGGAAACACTGAAGCTTTCTTT
TRBV24-1,-,TRBJ1-2,TRBD1,CATSLGQATGYTF,TGTGCCACCAGTCTTGGACAGGCGACTGGCTACACCTTC
TRBV19,-,TRBJ1-5,-,CASSIPRPSNQPQHF,TGTGCCAGTAGTATCCCTCGACCGAGCAATCAGCCCCAGCATTTT
TRBV6-2/TRBV6-3,-,TRBJ1-6,TRBD1,CASRLGQAYNSPLHF,TGTGCCAGCAGACTCGGACAGGCCTACAATTCACCCCTCCACTTT
TRBV5-6,few,TRBJ2-4,-,CASSPRGGLDKNIQYF,TGTGCCAGCAGCCCCCGAGGGGGGCTGGACAAAAACATTCAGTACTTC
TRBV20-1,-,TRBJ1-2,-,CSARAPGGGSYGYTF,TGCAGTGCTAGAGCTCCAGGAGGGGGTTCCTATGGCTACACCTTC
TRBV12-3/TRBV12-4,few,TRBJ2-7,TRBD2,CASSLEFSRDYSYEQYF,TGTGCCAGCAGTTTAGAGTTCTCCAGGGACTACTCCTACGAGCAGTACTTC
TRBV3-1,many,TRBJ1-1,-,CASSQGAGTEAFF,TGTGCCAGCAGCCAGGGGGCCGGAACTGAAGCTTTCTTT
TRBV20-1,many,TRBJ2-1,-,CSAQPRDASQGEQFF,TGCAGTGCTCAGCCAAGGGACGCCTCACAGGGTGAGCAGTTCTTC
TRBV11-2,many,TRBJ2-7,-,CASSLHTGYEQYF,TGTGCCAGCAGCTTACATACAGGCTACGAGCAGTACTTC
TRBV7-9,few,TRBJ2-3,-,CASSPRTNTDTQYF,TGTGCCAGCAGCCCACGGACGAACACAGATACGCAGTATTTT
TRBV2,few,TRBJ1-6,-,CASSPHPFPLHF,TGTGCCAGCAGCCCCCACCCGTTCCCCCTCCACTTT
TRBV12-3/TRBV12-4,-,TRBJ2-5,-,CASSLVLLQETQYF,TGTGCCAGCAGTTTGGTCCTCCTCCAAGAGACCCAGTACTTC
TRBV5-1,few,TRBJ2-1,-,CAKICRTTYNEQFF,TGCGCCAAGATATGCAGGACTACCTACAATGAGCAGTTCTTC
TRBV3-1,-,TRBJ2-3,TRBD2,CASSQVGGARTDTQYF,TGTGCCAGCAGCCAAGTGGGAGGGGCCCGTACAGATACGCAGTATTTT
TRBV9,many,TRBJ2-1,-,CASSVAGASYNEQFF,TGTGCCAGCAGCGTAGCGGGAGCTTCCTACAATGAGCAGTTCTTC
TRBV11-2,-,TRBJ2-3,-,CASSLDGTDTQYF,TGTGCCAGCAGCTTAGATGGCACAGATACGCAGTATTTT
TRBV12-3/TRBV12-4,few,TRBJ2-5,TRBD2,CASSDSGRAGETQYF,TGTGCCAGCAGTGATAGCGGGAGGGCCGGAGAGACCCAGTACTTC
TRBV5-1,few,TRBJ2-1,-,CASSLIFGEQFF,TGCGCCAGCAGCTTGATTTTTGGTGAGCAGTTCTTC
TRBV30,-,TRBJ2-2,-,CAWKFGLNTGELFF,TGTGCCTGGAAATTCGGGCTGAACACCGGGGAGCTGTTTTTT
TRBV28,few,TRBJ2-7,-,CASSWSYEQYF,TGTGCCAGCAGTTGGTCCTACGAGCAGTACTTC
TRBV14,few,TRBJ2-1,TRBD1,CASSRQGYNEQFF,TGTGCCAGCAGCCGACAGGGTTACAATGAGCAGTTCTTC
TRBV6-1,many,TRBJ2-3,-,CASREQASTDTQYF,TGTGCCAGCAGGGAACAGGCCAGCACAGATACGCAGTATTTT
TRBV12-3/TRBV12-4,-,TRBJ2-3,-,CASSEPRFDTQYF,TGTGCCAGCAGTGAACCTAGGTTTGATACGCAGTATTTT
TRBV9,once,TRBJ2-2,-,CASSVARTSPNTGELFF,TGTGCCAGCAGCGTAGCTCGAACCTCTCCGAACACCGGGGAGCTGTTTTTT
TRBV5-1,many,TRBJ2-1,TRBD2,CASSFGTSGSPLYNEQFF,TGCGCCAGCAGCTTTGGGACTAGCGGGAGTCCCCTATACAATGAGCAGTTCTTC
TRBV27,-,TRBJ2-1,TRBD2,CASSSFGTSSYNEQFF,TGTGCCAGCAGTTCCTTCGGGACTAGCTCCTACAATGAGCAGTTCTTC
TRBV6-1,-,TRBJ2-1,TRBD2,CASSGASGGYNEQFF,TGTGCCAGCAGTGGGGCTAGCGGGGGATACAATGAGCAGTTCTTC
TRBV10-2,many,TRBJ1-6,-,CASSKRFEINSPLHF,TGCGCCAGCAGTAAACGGTTCGAGATAAATTCACCCCTCCACTTT
TRBV9,many,TRBJ1-1,TRBD1,CASSPGQGGSTEAFF,TGTGCCAGCAGCCCCGGACAGGGGGGGAGCACTGAAGCTTTCTTT
TRBV2,many,TRBJ2-7,TRBD2,CASSPLAGAGEQYF,TGTGCCAGCAGTCCCCTAGCGGGAGCGGGAGAGCAGTACTTC
TRBV3-1,many,TRBJ2-1,-,CASSRPAGTWEDEQFF,TGTGCCAGCAGCCGGCCGGCGGGGACTTGGGAAGATGAGCAGTTCTTC
TRBV7-2,-,TRBJ2-3,-,CASRRPGTDTQYF,TGTGCCAGCAGACGGCCTGGCACAGATACGCAGTATTTT